Listed below are T cell receptor beta chains from one sample, sequenced in a study of T-cell reconstitution after alpha-beta-depleted transplantation in children. TCRdb reprocessed the PCR reads via MiXCR and lists one record per CDR3 protein. The sample yields about 480,000 distinct CDR3 sequences, about an eighth seen once. Sequenced here: PBMCs from the stem cell graft donor, sampled from the stem cell graft. The origin of the receptors is a human donor who donated a stem cell graft to a child with combined immunodeficiency. The CDR3 runs from the conserved cysteine through the conserved F or W. D genes are given only for firm matches. Clone size is shown for a subset of rows, as once, few, many or a class of expanded clone.

size: NA; V: TRBV21-1; D: NA; J: TRBJ2-2; DNA: TGTGCCAGCAGCAAAGTGCCGAATCTTAACACCGGGGAGCTGTTTTTT; CDR3: CASSKVPNLNTGELFF
size: few; V: TRBV7-2; D: NA; J: TRBJ2-2; DNA: TGTGCCAGCAGCACCCGAAACAGCAGGACCGGGGAGCTGTTTTTT; CDR3: CASSTRNSRTGELFF
size: few; V: TRBV11-2; D: NA; J: TRBJ1-3; DNA: TGTGCCAGCAGCTTTTCCGGCATCCCGGGAAACACCATATATTTT; CDR3: CASSFSGIPGNTIYF
size: many; V: TRBV4-3; D: TRBD1; J: TRBJ2-5; DNA: TGCGCCAGCAGCCAGGACCATACTACAGGGGACCAAGAGACCCAGTACTTC; CDR3: CASSQDHTTGDQETQYF
size: NA; V: TRBV5-6; D: NA; J: TRBJ1-5; DNA: TGTGCCAGCAGCTTGGCTCAGCCGCCGCTTTATAGCAATCAGCCCCAGCATTTT; CDR3: CASSLAQPPLYSNQPQHF
size: few; V: TRBV20-1; D: NA; J: TRBJ2-5; DNA: TGCAGTGCTAGAACCGGGTTCAGAGAGACCCAGTACTTC; CDR3: CSARTGFRETQYF
size: NA; V: TRBV7-9; D: NA; J: TRBJ2-3; DNA: TGTGCCAGCAGCCCCCGACGTACGCAGTATTTT; CDR3: CASSPRRTQYF
size: NA; V: TRBV6-2/TRBV6-3; D: TRBD2; J: TRBJ2-7; DNA: TGTGCCAGCAGTTGGACGGGGGGTCCCTACGAGCAGTACTTC; CDR3: CASSWTGGPYEQYF
size: NA; V: TRBV7-2; D: TRBD1; J: TRBJ2-3; DNA: TGTGCCAGCAGCTTGACAGGGAAAGATACGCAGTATTTT; CDR3: CASSLTGKDTQYF
size: few; V: TRBV9; D: NA; J: TRBJ2-7; DNA: TGTGCCGGCCTTCGGAGATACGGACGCTACGAGCAGTACTTC; CDR3: CAGLRRYGRYEQYF
size: many; V: TRBV10-3; D: NA; J: TRBJ1-3; DNA: TGTGCCATCAGTGATCCCGCCTTAAGCTCTGGAAACACCATATATTTT; CDR3: CAISDPALSSGNTIYF
size: NA; V: TRBV20-1; D: NA; J: TRBJ1-1; DNA: TGCAGTGCTAGTTTCCGGTGGCACACTGAAGCTTTCTTT; CDR3: CSASFRWHTEAFF
size: few; V: TRBV12-3/TRBV12-4; D: TRBD1; J: TRBJ1-4; DNA: TGTGCCAGCAGCTCCACAGGGGTCGTGGAAAAACTGTTTTTT; CDR3: CASSSTGVVEKLFF
size: many; V: TRBV27; D: NA; J: TRBJ2-2; DNA: TGTGCCAGCAGTACGGGGGCTTACGGGGAGCTGTTTTTT; CDR3: CASSTGAYGELFF